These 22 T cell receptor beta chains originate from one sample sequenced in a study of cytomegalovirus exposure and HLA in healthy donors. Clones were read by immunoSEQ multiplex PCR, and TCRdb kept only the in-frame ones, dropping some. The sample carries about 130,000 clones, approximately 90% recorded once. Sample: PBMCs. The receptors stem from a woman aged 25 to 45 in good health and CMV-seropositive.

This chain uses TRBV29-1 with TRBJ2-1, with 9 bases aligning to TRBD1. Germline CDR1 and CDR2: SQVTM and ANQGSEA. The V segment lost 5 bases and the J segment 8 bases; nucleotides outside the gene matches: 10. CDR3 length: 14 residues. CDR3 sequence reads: CSVLGTGRVDEQFF. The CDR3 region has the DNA TGCAGCGTTCTCGGGACAGGGAGAGTCGATGAGCAGTTCTTC.

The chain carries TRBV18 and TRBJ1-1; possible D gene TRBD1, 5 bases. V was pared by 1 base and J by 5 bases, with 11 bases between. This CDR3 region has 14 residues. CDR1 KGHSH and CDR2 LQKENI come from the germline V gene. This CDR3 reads CASSPRGGKTEAFF. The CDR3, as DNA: TGTGCCAGCTCACCACGCGGGGGAAAGACTGAAGCTTTCTTT.

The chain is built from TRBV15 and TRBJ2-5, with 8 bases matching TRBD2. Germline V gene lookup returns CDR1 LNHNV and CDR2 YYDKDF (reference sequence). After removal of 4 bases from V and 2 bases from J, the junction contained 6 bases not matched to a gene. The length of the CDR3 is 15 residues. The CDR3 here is CATSIGSGVQETQYF. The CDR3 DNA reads TGTGCCACCAGCATCGGTAGCGGGGTGCAAGAGACCCAGTACTTC. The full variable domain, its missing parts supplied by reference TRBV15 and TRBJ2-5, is DAMVIQNPRYQVTQFGKPVTLSCSQTLNHNVMYWYQQKSSQAPKLLFHYYDKDFNNEADTPDNFQSRRPNTSFCFLDIRSPGLGDTAMYLCATSIGSGVQETQYFGPGTRLLVL.

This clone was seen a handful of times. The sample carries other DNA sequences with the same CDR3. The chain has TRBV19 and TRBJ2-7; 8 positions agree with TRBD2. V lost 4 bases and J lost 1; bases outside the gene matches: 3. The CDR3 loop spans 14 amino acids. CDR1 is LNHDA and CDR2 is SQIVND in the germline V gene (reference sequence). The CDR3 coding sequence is TGTGCCAGTAGTACCAGCGGGAGTTCCTACGAGCAGTACTTC. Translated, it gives CASSTSGSSYEQYF. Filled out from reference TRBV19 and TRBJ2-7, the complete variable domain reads DGGITQSPKYLFRKEGQNVTLSCEQNLNHDAMYWYRQDPGQGLRLIYYSQIVNDFQKGDIAEGYSVSREKKESFPLTVTSAQKNPTAFYLCASSTSGSSYEQYFGPGTRLTVT.

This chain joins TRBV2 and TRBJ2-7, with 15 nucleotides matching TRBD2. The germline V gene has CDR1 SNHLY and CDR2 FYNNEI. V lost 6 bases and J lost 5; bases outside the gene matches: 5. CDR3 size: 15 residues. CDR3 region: CASRLGTSGRNEQYF. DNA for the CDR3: TGTGCCAGCAGGCTTGGGACTAGCGGGAGGAACGAGCAGTACTTC.

CDR3 in DNA: TGTGCCAGCAGTCGACCCGGGACAGGGGGCCAGAAGACCCAGTACTTC. This codes for CASSRPGTGGQKTQYF. The chain couples TRBV28 to TRBJ2-5; 12 nucleotides match TRBD1. CDR3 size: 16 residues. The V gene end was trimmed by 5 bases and the J gene end by 6 bases; junction bases not matched to a gene: 10. Germline-derived CDR1 and CDR2 are MDHEN and SYDVKM.

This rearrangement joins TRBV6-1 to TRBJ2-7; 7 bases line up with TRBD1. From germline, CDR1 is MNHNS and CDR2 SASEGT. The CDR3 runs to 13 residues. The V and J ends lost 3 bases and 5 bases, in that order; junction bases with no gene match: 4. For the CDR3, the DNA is TGTGCCAGCAGTGACAGGGGGTTCAACGAGCAGTACTTC. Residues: CASSDRGFNEQYF.

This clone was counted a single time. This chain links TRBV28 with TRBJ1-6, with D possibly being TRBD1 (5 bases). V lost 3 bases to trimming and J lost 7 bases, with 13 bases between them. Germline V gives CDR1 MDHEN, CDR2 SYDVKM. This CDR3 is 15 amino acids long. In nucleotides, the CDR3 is TGTGCCAGCAGTTTCTATCGACAGATCAATTCACCCCTCCACTTT. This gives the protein CASSFYRQINSPLHF. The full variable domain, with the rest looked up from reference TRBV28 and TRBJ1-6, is DVKVTQSSRYLVKRTGEKVFLECVQDMDHENMFWYRQDPGLGLRLIYFSYDVKMKEKGDIPEGYSVSREKKERFSLILESASTNQTSMYLCASSFYRQINSPLHFGNGTRLTVT.

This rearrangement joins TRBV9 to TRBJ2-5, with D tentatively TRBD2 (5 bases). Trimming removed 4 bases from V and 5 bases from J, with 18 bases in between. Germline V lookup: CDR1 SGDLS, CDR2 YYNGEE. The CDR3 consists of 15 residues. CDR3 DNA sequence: TGTGCCAGCAGCCCTCAAGCCTCGCGGGTGGAGACCCAGTACTTC. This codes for CASSPQASRVETQYF.

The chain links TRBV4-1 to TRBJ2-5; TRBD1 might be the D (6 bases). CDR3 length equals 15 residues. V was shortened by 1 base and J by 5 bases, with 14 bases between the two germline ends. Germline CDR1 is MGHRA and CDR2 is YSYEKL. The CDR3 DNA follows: TGCGCCAGCAGCCAAGGGCCAGGGGTGGCGGAGACCCAGTACTTC. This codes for CASSQGPGVAETQYF.

CDR3 sequence reads: CASSRRALTPNEKLFF. In DNA form, the CDR3 reads TGTGCCAGCAGCCGCAGGGCCCTCACTCCGAATGAAAAACTGTTTTTT. This rearrangement joins TRBV5-8 to TRBJ1-4, with D perhaps matching TRBD1 (5 bases). Germline-derived CDR1 and CDR2 are SGHTS and YDEGEE. The CDR3 is 16 residues long. Deletions cut 4 bases from V and 5 bases from J, with 18 bases between.

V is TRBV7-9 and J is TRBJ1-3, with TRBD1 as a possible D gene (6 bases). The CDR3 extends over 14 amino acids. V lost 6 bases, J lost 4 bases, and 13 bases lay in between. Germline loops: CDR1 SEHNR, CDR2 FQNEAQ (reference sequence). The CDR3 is CASRSGATGNTIYF. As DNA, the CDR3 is TGTGCCAGCAGATCAGGGGCGACGGGAAACACCATATATTTT.

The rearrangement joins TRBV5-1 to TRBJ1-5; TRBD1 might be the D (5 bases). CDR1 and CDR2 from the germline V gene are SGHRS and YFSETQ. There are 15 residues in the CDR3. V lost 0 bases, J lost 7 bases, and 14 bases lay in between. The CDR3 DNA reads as TGCGCCAGCAGCTTGGTGCCTGGGGGGGAACAGCCCCAGCATTTT. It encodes CASSLVPGGEQPQHF.

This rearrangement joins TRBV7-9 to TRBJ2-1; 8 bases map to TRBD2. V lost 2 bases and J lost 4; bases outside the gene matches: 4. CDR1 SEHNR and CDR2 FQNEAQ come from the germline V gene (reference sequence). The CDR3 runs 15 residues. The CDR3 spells CASSLLGGDYNEQFF. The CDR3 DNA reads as TGTGCCAGCAGCTTACTCGGGGGGGATTACAATGAGCAGTTCTTC. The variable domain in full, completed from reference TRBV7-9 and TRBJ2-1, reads DTGVSQNPRHKITKRGQNVTFRCDPISEHNRLYWYRQTLGQGPEFLTYFQNEAQLEKSRLLSDRFSAERPKGSFSTLEIQRTEQGDSAMYLCASSLLGGDYNEQFFGPGTRLTVL.

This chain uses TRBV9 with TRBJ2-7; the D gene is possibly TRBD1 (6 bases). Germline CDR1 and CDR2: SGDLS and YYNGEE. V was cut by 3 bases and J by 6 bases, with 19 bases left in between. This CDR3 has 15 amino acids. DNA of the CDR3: TGTGCCAGCAGCGAGTCAGGGGCCGGGATTGTCGAGCAGTACTTC. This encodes CASSESGAGIVEQYF. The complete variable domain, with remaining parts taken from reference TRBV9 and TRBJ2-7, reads DSGVTQTPKHLITATGQRVTLRCSPRSGDLSVYWYQQSLDQGLQFLIQYYNGEERAKGNILERFSAQQFPDLHSELNLSSLELGDSALYFCASSESGAGIVEQYFGPGTRLTVT.

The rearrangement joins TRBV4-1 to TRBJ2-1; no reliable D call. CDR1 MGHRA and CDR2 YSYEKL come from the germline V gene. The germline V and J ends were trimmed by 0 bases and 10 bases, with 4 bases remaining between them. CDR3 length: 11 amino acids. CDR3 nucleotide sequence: TGCGCCAGCAGCCAAGAGAGGGAGCAGTTCTTC. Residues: CASSQEREQFF.

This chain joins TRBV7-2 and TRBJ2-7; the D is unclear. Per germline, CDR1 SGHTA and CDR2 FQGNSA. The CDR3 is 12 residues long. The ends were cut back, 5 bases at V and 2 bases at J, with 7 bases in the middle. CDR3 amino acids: CASSLRPYEQYF. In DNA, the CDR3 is TGTGCCAGCAGCCTGCGGCCCTACGAGCAGTACTTC.

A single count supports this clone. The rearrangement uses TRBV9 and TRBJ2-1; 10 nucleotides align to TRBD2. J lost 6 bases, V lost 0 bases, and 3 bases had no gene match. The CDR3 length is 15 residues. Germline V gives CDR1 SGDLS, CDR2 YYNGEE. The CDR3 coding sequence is TGTGCCAGCAGCGTAGCGGTAGCGGGAGGCAATGAGCAGTTCTTC. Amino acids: CASSVAVAGGNEQFF.

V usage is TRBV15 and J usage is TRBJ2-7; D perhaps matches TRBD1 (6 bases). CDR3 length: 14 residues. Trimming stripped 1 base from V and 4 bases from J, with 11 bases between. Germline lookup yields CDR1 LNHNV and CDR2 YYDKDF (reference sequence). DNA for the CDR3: TGTGCCACCAGCAGAGGCAACAGGGTTTACGAGCAGTACTTC. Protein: CATSRGNRVYEQYF.

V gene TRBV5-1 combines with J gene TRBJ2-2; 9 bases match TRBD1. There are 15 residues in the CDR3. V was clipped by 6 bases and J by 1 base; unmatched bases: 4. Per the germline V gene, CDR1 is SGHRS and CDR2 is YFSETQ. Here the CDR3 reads CASTRGQGNTGELFF. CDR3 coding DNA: TGCGCCAGCACCCGGGGACAGGGGAACACCGGGGAGCTGTTTTTT.

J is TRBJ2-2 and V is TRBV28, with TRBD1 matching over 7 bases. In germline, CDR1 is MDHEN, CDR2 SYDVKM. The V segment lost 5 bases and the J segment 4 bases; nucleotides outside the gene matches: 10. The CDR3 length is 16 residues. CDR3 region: CASSETGPRGTGELFF. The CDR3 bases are TGTGCCAGCAGTGAGACAGGGCCACGCGGCACCGGGGAGCTGTTTTTT.

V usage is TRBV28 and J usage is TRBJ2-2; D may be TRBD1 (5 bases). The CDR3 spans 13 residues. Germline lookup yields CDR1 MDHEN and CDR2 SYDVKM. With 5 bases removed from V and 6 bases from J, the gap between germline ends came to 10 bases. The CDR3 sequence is CASSLRVAGELFF. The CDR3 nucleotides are TGTGCCAGCAGTCTCAGGGTTGCCGGGGAGCTGTTTTTT.